Below, 8 T cell receptor beta chains from the same sample are listed, as sequenced in a study of T cell responses to AZD1222 COVID-19 vaccine. The assay was immunoSEQ multiplex PCR, and TCRdb's table has in-frame clones only and misses some. The sample carries 150,000 or so clones, roughly 94% recorded once. The specimen comprised peripheral blood, sampled 28 days after the second AZD1222 dose. The receptor set was obtained from an adult who received the AZD1222 COVID-19 vaccine.

This chain uses TRBV6-5 with TRBJ2-1; TRBD2 might be the D (6 bases). The V end lost 5 bases, the J end lost 4 bases, and 9 bases lay between the germline ends. Per the germline V gene, CDR1 is MNHEY and CDR2 is SVGAGI. The CDR3 sequence is 13 residues long. The CDR3 loop is CASSRDSYNEQFF. The CDR3 DNA sequence: TGTGCCAGCAGTAGGGACTCGTACAATGAGCAGTTCTTC.

This chain links TRBV6-1 with TRBJ1-5, with 10 bases lining up with TRBD1. This CDR3 spans 15 amino acids. The V gene's germline CDR1 is MNHNS and CDR2 SASEGT. The ends lost 3 bases at V and 5 bases at J; junction bases unmatched: 4. CDR3: CASSDRGTGDQPQHF. In nucleotides, the CDR3 is TGTGCCAGCAGTGATCGTGGGACAGGGGATCAGCCCCAGCATTTT.

In this sample, this clone turned up once. This sequence joins TRBV27 and TRBJ2-7, with D possibly being TRBD1 (5 bases). The CDR3 consists of 14 residues. V lost 5 bases, J lost 0 bases, and 11 bases lay in between. The germline V gene encodes CDR1 MNHEY and CDR2 SMNVEV (reference sequence). CDR3 sequence reads: CASSLDRSSYEQYF. CDR3 DNA sequence: TGTGCCAGCAGTCTAGACAGAAGCTCCTACGAGCAGTACTTC.

V is TRBV25-1 and J is TRBJ2-7; D unclear. V was shortened by 2 bases and J by 0 bases, with 5 bases between the two germline ends. The CDR3 runs to 13 residues. Germline CDR1 MGHDK, CDR2 SYGVNS. CDR3: CASSEADSYEQYF. CDR3 DNA: TGTGCCAGCAGTGAAGCGGACTCCTACGAGCAGTACTTC.

The chain is built from TRBV7-8 and TRBJ2-7; weak D call: TRBD2 (6 bases). Germline V gene data show CDR1 as SGHVS and CDR2 as FQNEAQ. This CDR3 region has 14 residues. CDR3 region: CASSGAGGSYEQYF. CDR3 in DNA: TGTGCGAGTAGCGGCGCGGGCGGCTCCTACGAGCAGTACTTC.

This sequence joins TRBV27 and TRBJ2-2, with D maybe TRBD1 (5 bases). The V end was cut by 5 bases, the J end by 1 base, with 14 bases between. This CDR3 spans 16 amino acids. Germline V lookup: CDR1 MNHEY, CDR2 SMNVEV (reference sequence). The CDR3 sequence is CASSPSRGRNTGELFF. The DNA for the CDR3 is TGTGCCAGCAGTCCAAGTAGGGGTCGGAACACCGGGGAGCTGTTTTTT.

This rearrangement joins TRBV5-4 to TRBJ2-5; 13 bases map to TRBD2. The CDR3 is 17 amino acids. Germline CDR1 reads SGHNT; CDR2 reads YYREEE (reference sequence). The junction had 3 bases not matched to a gene; V was cut back by 0 bases and J by 1 base. Written as DNA, the CDR3 is TGTGCCAGCAGCTTGGGACTAGCGGGAGGCTTCCAAGAGACCCAGTACTTC. Amino acid sequence: CASSLGLAGGFQETQYF.

The chain employs TRBV5-1 and TRBJ1-1; no reliable D call. The length of the CDR3 is 12 residues. In germline, CDR1 is SGHRS, CDR2 YFSETQ. V was trimmed by 7 bases and J by 0 bases, leaving 7 bases between them. Here the CDR3 DNA reads TGCGCCAGCGCGGGGATGAACACTGAAGCTTTCTTT. Amino acids: CASAGMNTEAFF.